This TCR beta chain was obtained from a study of tumor and adjacent non-tumor tissue in lung cancer. Whole-study context: The cohort had roughly 12 adenocarcinoma, a couple of squamous cell and 1 small cell patients.

Broader study findings: Top 100 clones took a larger repertoire share in normal lung. Tumor tissue had significantly higher TCR diversity than normal lung.

RNA was extracted from bulk tissue without any cell sorting. Chemotherapy-naive patients with new lung cancer underwent thoracic surgery in China, August–November 2014. TCRbeta libraries were built with three rounds of nested PCR, modified from ARM-PCR. A single record per CDR3 protein comes from TCRdb applying MiXCR to the multiplex PCR reads. Of 130,000 or so distinct CDR3 sequences in the sample, 55% to 75% were seen once. Concerning this clonotype itself: Its antigen is unknown. One end of the junction is discordant with germline, which a read error may explain.

This CDR3 contains 20 residues. The germline gives CDR1 SGHAT, CDR2 FQNNGV. The receptor was isolated from a man aged 30-40 years with non-small cell lung cancer. The sequenced sample consisted of lung tumor tissue. The gene calls are TRBV11-2 and TRBJ2-1, with 14 bases fitting TRBD2. The chain's CDR3 is CASSHKGLAGDQGSHNEQIF. The CDR3 region has the DNA TGTGCCAGCAGCCACAAGGGACTAGCGGGAGACCAGGGCTCCCACAATGAGCAGATCTTC.